This T cell receptor beta chain was captured by sequencing in a study of T cell changes during pregnancy in multiple sclerosis (dated by TCRdb to about 2019). About the full investigation: The study looked at changes in the T cell repertoire across pregnancy in women with multiple sclerosis.

The library came from the immunoSEQ multiplex PCR assay. The table was pulled from immuneACCESS by TCRdb, which kept in-frame rearrangements only. Such tables lose some clones; where checked, under half of the loss comes from unresolved V genes, and the rest has no known cause. The sample table lists tens of thousands of clones, around 90% of them with a count of one. The ten biggest clones cover 1.5% to 2% of the sample. With respect to this clone: Its antigen has not been determined. No per-base quality is available; no much larger clone lies one base away.

The sequence was obtained from a female donor with multiple sclerosis, enrolled in a pregnancy study. Sequences were derived from peripheral blood, sampled in the first trimester of pregnancy.

In nucleotides, the sequence is TGTGCCAGCAGTTACCAACGGACAGGGGGCGTTGAGACCCAGTACTTC. It translates as CASSYQRTGGVETQYF. Rearrangement joined TRBV6-5 to TRBJ2-5; 11 central bases correspond to TRBD1. From the cysteine up to the phenylalanine, the CDR3 has a length of 16 residues. Left in the record is the CDR3 DNA by itself, 48 bases read in frame from the first base. CDR1 MNHEY and CDR2 SVGAGI were looked up in the germline V gene. At the junction V is shortened by 2 bases and J by 5 bases; bases outside the gene matches: 7.